This passage covers 26 T cell receptor beta chains from one sample sequenced in a study of blood T cell repertoires in COVID-19. Produced via immunoSEQ multiplex PCR; TCRdb's table is partial and in-frame only. The data hold some 230,000 clones, with 82% observed a single time. Sample: peripheral blood. These receptor sequences come from a woman at least 80 years old with COVID-19, enrolled during active disease.

The chain employs TRBV28 and TRBJ2-7, with D unclear. The germline V and J ends were trimmed by 6 bases and 4 bases, with 16 bases remaining between them. Germline CDR1 reads MDHEN; CDR2 reads SYDVKM. There are 14 residues in the CDR3. CDR3 DNA sequence: TGTGCCAGCAGCCCGCCGAACCGCGTTTACGAGCAGTACTTC. The encoded protein is CASSPPNRVYEQYF.

The chain links TRBV12-3 or TRBV12-4 to TRBJ2-7; no clear D. This CDR3 comprises 13 residues. V lost 3 bases and J 2 bases, leaving 8 bases between the germline ends. This chain's CDR3 is CASSFWQTYEQYF. DNA of the CDR3: TGTGCCAGCAGTTTCTGGCAGACCTACGAGCAGTACTTC.

The rearrangement uses TRBV5-1 and TRBJ2-1; D is possibly TRBD2 (5 bases). CDR3 length: 15 residues. V was shortened by 3 bases and J by 9 bases, with 19 bases between the two germline ends. The germline V gene has CDR1 SGHRS and CDR2 YFSETQ. CDR3 DNA: TGCGCCAGCAGCTCCCTACGGGGTAGCTCCGGTGAGCAGTTCTTC. Its translation: CASSSLRGSSGEQFF.

The chain employs TRBV10-1 and TRBJ1-6, with 8 bases identical to TRBD1. The trim removed 0 bases at V and 7 bases at J, leaving 2 bases unmatched. The CDR3 sequence is 15 residues long. The germline gives CDR1 WNHNN, CDR2 SYGVQD (reference sequence). The CDR3, as DNA: TGCGCCAGCAGTGAGTCTCGGACAGGGAATTCACCCCTCCACTTT. This gives the protein CASSESRTGNSPLHF.

Only one count was recorded for this clone. An end of the junction does not agree with germline; a read error may underlie this. The chain links TRBV27 to TRBJ2-1; TRBD1 is a possible D gene (6 bases). The CDR3 length is 16 residues. Germline V gene lookup returns CDR1 MNHEY and CDR2 SMNVEV (reference sequence). This CDR3 reads CASSLSMGAGYNGQFF. The CDR3 nucleotides are TGTGCCAGCAGTTTATCGATGGGGGCAGGGTACAATGGGCAGTTCTTC.

The CDR3, as DNA: TGTGCCTGGAGTTCGGACTCCGGGAAACTGTTTTTT. Translated: CAWSSDSGKLFF. The genes are TRBV30 and TRBJ1-4; no definite D call. The CDR3 contains 12 residues. The germline CDR1 and CDR2 sequences are GTSNPN and SVGIG (reference sequence). The V end was cut by 2 bases, the J end by 11 bases, with 12 bases between.

The chain couples TRBV5-1 to TRBJ1-1; D is uncertain. Germline CDR1 SGHRS, CDR2 YFSETQ. V was shortened by 1 base and J by 0 bases, with 7 bases between the two germline ends. There are 14 residues in the CDR3. For the CDR3, the DNA is TGCGCCAGCAGCTTGTCCACATTGAACACTGAAGCTTTCTTT. This encodes CASSLSTLNTEAFF.

The J gene is TRBJ1-1, the V gene TRBV2; D is unresolved. The V end was cut by 9 bases, the J end by 3 bases, with 14 bases between. Germline loops: CDR1 SNHLY, CDR2 FYNNEI. This CDR3 is 13 amino acids long. The CDR3 nucleotides read TGTGCCAGGAGTATCGGCGGGGACACTGAAGCTTTCTTT. Translated: CARSIGGDTEAFF.

The chain is built from TRBV7-2 and TRBJ1-6; D is unclear. The CDR3 runs 14 residues. Germline CDR1 and CDR2: SGHTA and FQGNSA. V lost 2 bases and J lost 7, with 9 bases in between. CDR3 bases: TGTGCCAGCAGCTTATATTTCGCGAATTCACCCCTCCACTTT. This sequence encodes CASSLYFANSPLHF. The full variable domain, completed using reference TRBV7-2 and TRBJ1-6, is GAGVSQSPSNKVTEKGKDVELRCDPISGHTALYWYRQSLGQGLEFLIYFQGNSAPDKSGLPSDRFSAERTGGSVSTLTIQRTQQEDSAVYLCASSLYFANSPLHFGNGTRLTVT.

The V gene is TRBV25-1, the J gene TRBJ1-1, with 7 nucleotides matching TRBD1. The CDR3 covers 11 residues. The trim removed 7 bases at V and 10 bases at J, leaving 6 bases unmatched. Germline V gene lookup returns CDR1 MGHDK and CDR2 SYGVNS. The CDR3: CASIMTGRAFF. For the CDR3, the DNA is TGTGCCAGCATAATGACAGGGCGAGCTTTCTTT.

This sequence joins TRBV7-2 and TRBJ2-2; TRBD2 matches at 8 bases. CDR1 is SGHTA and CDR2 is FQGNSA in the germline V gene. This CDR3 has 16 residues. V was clipped by 3 bases and J by 4 bases; unmatched bases: 7. The CDR3 nucleotides read TGTGCCAGCAGCTTCAGATCGGGGGGGTCCACCGGGGAGCTGTTTTTT. Amino acid sequence: CASSFRSGGSTGELFF.

The chain employs TRBV15 and TRBJ2-3; D is possibly TRBD2 (5 bases). CDR1 is LNHNV and CDR2 is YYDKDF in the germline V gene (reference sequence). The germline V and J ends were trimmed by 8 bases and 3 bases, with 18 bases remaining between them. The CDR3 loop spans 15 amino acids. DNA for the CDR3: TGTGCCACCGCGCCCCAGAGCGGAAGGACAGATACGCAGTATTTT. This gives the protein CATAPQSGRTDTQYF.

There are a few counts of this clone. The chain links TRBV28 to TRBJ1-4, with D possibly matching TRBD1 (5 bases). CDR1 MDHEN and CDR2 SYDVKM come from the germline V gene. Trimming removed 2 bases from V and 0 bases from J, with 10 bases in between. CDR3 length: 16 residues. DNA for the CDR3: TGTGCCAGCAGTTTACCAGGGTCATCAACTAATGAAAAACTGTTTTTT. It translates to CASSLPGSSTNEKLFF.

V gene TRBV5-4 combines with J gene TRBJ2-7; 8 bases align to TRBD1. The V segment lost 4 bases and the J segment 6 bases; nucleotides outside the gene matches: 9. The CDR3 covers 14 residues. Germline V gives CDR1 SGHNT, CDR2 YYREEE (reference sequence). The CDR3 DNA follows: TGTGCCAGCAGCCCCCGGCAGGGGGCGGCCGAGCAGTACTTC. Its translation is CASSPRQGAAEQYF.

The V gene is TRBV5-1, the J gene TRBJ1-1; 10 bases match TRBD1. CDR1 is SGHRS, CDR2 YFSETQ, per germline. The CDR3 has 15 amino acids. The V and J ends lost 1 base and 4 bases, in that order; junction bases with no gene match: 4. Here the CDR3 DNA reads TGCGCCAGCAGCTTGTTGGGACAGGGGACCACTGAAGCTTTCTTT. Translation: CASSLLGQGTTEAFF. Using reference TRBV5-1 and TRBJ1-1 for the parts outside the CDR3, the full variable domain is KAGVTQTPRYLIKTRGQQVTLSCSPISGHRSVSWYQQTPGQGLQFLFEYFSETQRNKGNFPGRFSGRQFSNSRSEMNVSTLELGDSALYLCASSLLGQGTTEAFFGQGTRLTVV.

The chain couples TRBV29-1 to TRBJ1-2, with D possibly matching TRBD1 (6 bases). The CDR3 is 15 amino acids. V lost 4 bases to trimming and J lost 1 base, with 16 bases between them. Per germline, CDR1 SQVTM and CDR2 ANQGSEA. CDR3 sequence: CSVVGRGVGNYGYTF. CDR3 DNA: TGCAGCGTTGTTGGCAGGGGTGTCGGTAACTATGGCTACACCTTC.

This clone has a single count. V is TRBV5-5 and J is TRBJ2-6; 9 nucleotides agree with TRBD1. In germline, CDR1 is SGHKS, CDR2 YYEKEE (reference sequence). CDR3 length: 18 amino acids. Trimming took 4 bases from V and 0 from J; bases not matched to a gene: 8. CDR3 region: CASSPRTGVASGANVLTF. For the CDR3, the DNA is TGTGCCAGCAGCCCGCGGACAGGGGTTGCCTCTGGGGCCAACGTCCTGACTTTC.

This chain uses TRBV27 with TRBJ1-1; no definite D call. This CDR3 comprises 13 residues. Germline V gene lookup returns CDR1 MNHEY and CDR2 SMNVEV (reference sequence). With 3 bases removed from V and 5 bases from J, the gap between germline ends came to 10 bases. CDR3 loop: CASSFRGQTEAFF. The CDR3 DNA is TGTGCCAGCAGTTTCCGGGGTCAAACTGAAGCTTTCTTT.

The chain links TRBV28 to TRBJ2-7, with a tentative D call TRBD1 (7 bases). V was cut by 4 bases and J by 13 bases, with 17 bases left in between. The CDR3 contains 12 residues. Looked up from germline, CDR1 is MDHEN and CDR2 is SYDVKM. In nucleotides, the CDR3 is TGTGCCAGCAGTTGGGGGGACAGCAAAATATACTTC. Translated, it gives CASSWGDSKIYF.

V and J are TRBV24-1 and TRBJ2-3; possibly TRBD2 for D (5 bases). Germline V gene sequence: CDR1 KGHDR, CDR2 SFDVKD. The ends were cut back, 5 bases at V and 2 bases at J, with 10 bases in the middle. The CDR3 extends over 14 amino acids. This CDR3 reads CATSVGRDTDTQYF. DNA for the CDR3: TGTGCCACCAGTGTCGGCCGGGACACAGATACGCAGTATTTT.

The gene calls are TRBV28 and TRBJ2-1; TRBD2 matches 11 bases. Germline trimming cut 4 bases from V and 5 bases from J; bases unmatched to any gene: 4. Germline V gives CDR1 MDHEN, CDR2 SYDVKM. This CDR3 spans 15 amino acids. The CDR3 sequence: CASSSGTSGHNEQFF. DNA for the CDR3: TGTGCCAGCAGTTCCGGGACTAGCGGCCACAATGAGCAGTTCTTC.

This chain joins TRBV2 and TRBJ1-2; D possibly corresponds to TRBD1 (6 bases). Germline V gene data show CDR1 as SNHLY and CDR2 as FYNNEI. Between the trimmed V and J ends, which lost 4 bases and 4 bases, there was a span of 13 bases. The CDR3 covers 14 residues. The CDR3 sequence is CASSGFTGIYGYTF. CDR3 DNA: TGTGCCAGCAGTGGATTTACAGGGATCTATGGCTACACCTTC.

This chain links TRBV19 with TRBJ1-5; D gene uncertain. Germline V gene sequence: CDR1 LNHDA, CDR2 SQIVND (reference sequence). CDR3 size: 15 residues. V lost 6 bases to trimming and J lost 4 bases, with 16 bases between them. As DNA, the CDR3 is TGTGCCAGTAGGGAGACTCTTTTAGTTAATCAGCCCCAGCATTTT. Protein sequence: CASRETLLVNQPQHF.

This clone was detected a few times. The chain uses TRBV24-1 and TRBJ2-7; TRBD1 might be the D (5 bases). Trimming pared 7 bases from V and 1 base from J, leaving 16 bases between. Germline V gene sequence: CDR1 KGHDR, CDR2 SFDVKD. This CDR3 contains 15 residues. The CDR3 DNA reads as TGTGCCACCAGCGACAATTCAGGGCCTTCCTACGAGCAGTACTTC. Translating gives CATSDNSGPSYEQYF.

The V gene is TRBV4-1, the J gene TRBJ2-2, with TRBD2 identical over 8 bases. V gave up 4 bases and J gave up 1 base; unmatched junction bases: 5. The CDR3 runs to 16 residues. Germline loops: CDR1 MGHRA, CDR2 YSYEKL. Written as DNA, the CDR3 is TGCGCCAGCAGCCGGAGAGCGGGGGAGAACACCGGGGAGCTGTTTTTT. This translates into CASSRRAGENTGELFF.

The J gene is TRBJ2-2, the V gene TRBV6-2 or TRBV6-3, with D possibly matching TRBD1 (5 bases). The CDR3 is 16 residues long. Per the germline V gene, CDR1 is MNHEY and CDR2 is SVGEGT. V was clipped by 5 bases and J by 4 bases, with 17 bases between them. In DNA, the CDR3 is TGTGCCAGCAGTCGCTCGTTGGGTAGGGGCACCGGGGAGCTGTTTTTT. This sequence encodes CASSRSLGRGTGELFF.